This T cell receptor (beta chain) was captured in a study of a mutant IDH1 vaccine in newly diagnosed glioma. Study outcomes and limitations: Among top peripheral T cell clonotypes, changes seemed unrelated to pseudoprogression.

The repertoire was sequenced with immunoSEQ multiplex PCR; TCRdb's copy has only in-frame clones and lacks some. This sample yields roughly 16,000 clones, of which 80% are seen a single time; roughly 10% belongs to the top ten. CDR3 length: 14 residues. Germline CDR1 SNHLY, CDR2 FYNNEI. V was pared by 6 bases and J by 4 bases, with 6 bases of the junction left unmatched. Documented time point: baseline, week 1 (first vaccination visit). Treatment here: pre-vaccination baseline after standard-of-care therapy. Newly diagnosed WHO grade 3 or 4 IDH1-mutant, ATRX-lost astrocytomas were identified in the donors. For this clone: Its cognate antigen is unknown.

The V gene is TRBV2, the J gene TRBJ1-5; TRBD1 aligns across 7 bases. This receptor was identified in a man aged 35 to 55 with glioma. The specimen comprised PBMCs, sampled from a glioma patient treated with radiotherapy, temozolomide or both. As DNA, the CDR3 is TGTGCCAGCAGCCGGGGACAGTCTAATCAGCCCCAGCATTTT. This translates into CASSRGQSNQPQHF.